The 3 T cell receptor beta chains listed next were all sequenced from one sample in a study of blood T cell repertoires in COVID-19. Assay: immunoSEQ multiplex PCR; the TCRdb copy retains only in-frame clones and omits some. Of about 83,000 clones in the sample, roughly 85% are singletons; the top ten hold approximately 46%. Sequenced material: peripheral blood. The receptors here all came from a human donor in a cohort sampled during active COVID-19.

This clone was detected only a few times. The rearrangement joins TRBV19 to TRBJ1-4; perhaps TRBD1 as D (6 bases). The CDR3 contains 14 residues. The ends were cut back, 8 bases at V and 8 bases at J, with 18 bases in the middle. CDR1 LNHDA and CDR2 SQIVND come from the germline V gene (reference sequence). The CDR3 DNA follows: TGTGCCAGTCAGTCCTACAGGGTGGTAGAAAAACTGTTTTTT. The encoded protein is CASQSYRVVEKLFF.

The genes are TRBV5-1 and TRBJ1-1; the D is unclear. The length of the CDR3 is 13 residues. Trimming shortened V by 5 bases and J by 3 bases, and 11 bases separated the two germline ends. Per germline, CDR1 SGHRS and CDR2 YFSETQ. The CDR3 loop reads CASSPTRDTEAFF. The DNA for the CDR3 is TGCGCCAGCAGTCCCACCCGGGACACTGAAGCTTTCTTT. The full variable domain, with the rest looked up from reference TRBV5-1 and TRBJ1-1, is KAGVTQTPRYLIKTRGQQVTLSCSPISGHRSVSWYQQTPGQGLQFLFEYFSETQRNKGNFPGRFSGRQFSNSRSEMNVSTLELGDSALYLCASSPTRDTEAFFGQGTRLTVV.

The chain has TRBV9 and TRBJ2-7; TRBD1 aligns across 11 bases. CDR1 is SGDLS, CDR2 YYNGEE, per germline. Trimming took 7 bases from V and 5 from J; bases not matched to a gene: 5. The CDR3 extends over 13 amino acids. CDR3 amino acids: CASGTGGVNEQYF. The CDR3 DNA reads TGTGCCAGCGGGACAGGGGGGGTCAACGAGCAGTACTTC.